This T cell receptor beta chain was obtained from a study of beta chain features in type 1 diabetes. Study-level points and caveats: Small HLA sub-analyses could not settle whether HLA shapes TCRB rearrangement.

Comments on this clone: Its antigen is unidentified.

All of the isolated RNA was reverse transcribed, so expressed TCRB transcripts were sequenced. The assay was immunoSEQ multiplex PCR, and TCRdb's table has in-frame clones only and misses some. Among almost 250,000 clones listed, roughly 14% were seen once. Germline loops: CDR1 SGHNT, CDR2 YYREEE (reference sequence). This CDR3 is built from 16 residues. V gave up 4 bases and J gave up 5 bases; unmatched junction bases: 9. The genes are TRBV5-4 and TRBJ2-3; 11 bases map to TRBD2. The receptor's source is a middle-aged woman in good health. Sequencing input: naive CD4+ T cells from blood. The CDR3 coding sequence is TGTGCCAGCAGCAAAGTAGCGGGGGGGCTCAGAGATACGCAGTATTTT. The encoded protein is CASSKVAGGLRDTQYF. Full variable domain (rest looked up from reference TRBV5-4 and TRBJ2-3): ETGVTQSPTHLIKTRGQQVTLRCSSQSGHNTVSWYQQALGQGPQFIFQYYREEENGRGNFPPRFSGLQFPNYSSELNVNALELDDSALYLCASSKVAGGLRDTQYFGPGTRLTVL.